This TCR beta chain comes out of a study of sequential checkpoint blockade in melanoma. Study-level results: PD-L1 staining and CD8+ counts, not mutational load, tracked tumor T-cell clonality.

Treatment denoted: randomized to nivolumab then ipilimumab (arm A) or the reverse (arm B). Assay: immunoSEQ multiplex PCR; the TCRdb copy retains only in-frame clones and omits some. The table lists around 10,000 clones, about 30% of them singletons. The V segment lost 5 bases and the J segment 4 bases; nucleotides outside the gene matches: 8. CDR1 and CDR2 (germline): MDHEN, SYDVKM. The length of the CDR3 is 15 residues. About this clone itself: Its target is unknown.

The chain combines TRBV28 with TRBJ1-5; the match to TRBD1 covers 7 bases. The source is a human donor with melanoma. The sample in question was tumor tissue (inferred from file names), obtained from a patient given nivolumab and ipilimumab in sequence. The CDR3 DNA reads as TGTGCCAGCAGTGGTGGTGACAGGGAGAATCAGCCCCAGCATTTT. Residues: CASSGGDRENQPQHF.